The 17 T cell receptor beta chains below come from one sample, sequenced in a study of blood T cell repertoires in COVID-19. TCRdb keeps only in-frame clones here, not all; method: immunoSEQ multiplex PCR. The sample lists 70,000 to 85,000 clones, more than 75% occurring once. Source material: peripheral blood. The receptors stem from a human donor in a cohort sampled during active COVID-19.

The chain recombines TRBV28 with TRBJ1-6; tentatively, D is TRBD1 (6 bases). CDR3 size: 16 residues. Germline V gene data show CDR1 as MDHEN and CDR2 as SYDVKM. The V end lost 3 bases, the J end lost 7 bases, and 16 bases lay between the germline ends. The CDR3 protein is CASSFSGGLYNSPLHF. The CDR3 nucleotides are TGTGCCAGCAGTTTTAGCGGGGGGCTTTACAATTCACCCCTCCACTTT. Together with reference TRBV28 and TRBJ1-6, the CDR3 gives the full variable domain: DVKVTQSSRYLVKRTGEKVFLECVQDMDHENMFWYRQDPGLGLRLIYFSYDVKMKEKGDIPEGYSVSREKKERFSLILESASTNQTSMYLCASSFSGGLYNSPLHFGNGTRLTVT.

The chain links TRBV24-1 to TRBJ2-2, with 8 bases fitting TRBD1. Germline-derived CDR1 and CDR2 are KGHDR and SFDVKD. The CDR3 loop spans 13 amino acids. V shed 6 bases, J shed 11 bases, and the junction held 7 bases outside the gene matches. CDR3 region: CATSLQGAGELFF. In DNA form, the CDR3 reads TGTGCCACCAGTTTGCAGGGGGCGGGTGAGCTGTTTTTT.

This chain joins TRBV28 and TRBJ2-5; weak D call: TRBD1 (6 bases). V gave up 4 bases and J gave up 4 bases, with 7 bases separating them. The germline V gene has CDR1 MDHEN and CDR2 SYDVKM. There are 12 residues in the CDR3. The CDR3 DNA sequence: TGTGCCAGCAGTTCAGGGGTAGAGACCCAGTACTTC. Translating it yields CASSSGVETQYF.

This chain connects TRBV19 to TRBJ1-5, with unresolved D. The V end lost 4 bases, the J end lost 4 bases, and 11 bases lay between the germline ends. Germline CDR1 is LNHDA and CDR2 is SQIVND (reference sequence). This CDR3 is 14 amino acids long. CDR3 in amino acids: CASSTRGPNQPQHF. In DNA form, the CDR3 reads TGTGCCAGTAGTACGCGAGGGCCAAATCAGCCCCAGCATTTT.

The rearrangement uses TRBV6-5 and TRBJ1-1, with a weak D call TRBD1 (6 bases). Germline lookup yields CDR1 MNHEY and CDR2 SVGAGI. V was cut by 6 bases and J by 1 base, with 15 bases left in between. The CDR3 runs 15 residues. The CDR3 loop is CASSPTLQGNTEAFF. CDR3 coding DNA: TGTGCCAGCAGCCCGACTCTACAGGGGAACACTGAAGCTTTCTTT.

The chain couples TRBV2 to TRBJ1-2; D gene ambiguous. This CDR3 has 12 residues. Germline lookup yields CDR1 SNHLY and CDR2 FYNNEI. V was cut by 4 bases and J by 5 bases, with 8 bases left in between. CDR3 residues: CASSGWLYGYTF. The CDR3 bases are TGTGCCAGCAGTGGGTGGCTGTATGGCTACACCTTC.

The CDR3 DNA follows: TGTGCCAGCTCACCACTTCAGGGTGATCAGCCCCAGCATTTT. Translating it yields CASSPLQGDQPQHF. The chain links TRBV18 to TRBJ1-5; tentative D call: TRBD1 (5 bases). In germline, CDR1 is KGHSH, CDR2 LQKENI. The CDR3 contains 14 residues. V was trimmed by 1 base and J by 5 bases, leaving 9 bases between them.

The genes are TRBV7-9 and TRBJ2-3, with D possibly being TRBD2 (6 bases). The CDR3 covers 15 residues. Trimming removed 6 bases at V and 3 bases at J, with 16 bases between. CDR1 is SEHNR, CDR2 FQNEAQ, per germline (reference sequence). The CDR3 loop reads CASSNREPGTDTQYF. Here the CDR3 DNA reads TGTGCCAGCAGTAACCGGGAGCCGGGGACAGATACGCAGTATTTT.

J is TRBJ1-2 and V is TRBV28; the D is unclear. The CDR3 consists of 14 residues. V was pared by 2 bases and J by 7 bases, with 14 bases between. The germline CDR1 and CDR2 sequences are MDHEN and SYDVKM. The CDR3 nucleotides read TGTGCCAGCAGTTTAACCAGGCCGGGGAGTGGCTACACCTTC. Its protein product is CASSLTRPGSGYTF.

J is TRBJ2-7 and V is TRBV4-1, with D maybe TRBD2 (7 bases). CDR1 MGHRA and CDR2 YSYEKL come from the germline V gene. The CDR3 has 15 amino acids. V was trimmed by 1 base and J by 0 bases, leaving 10 bases between them. The DNA for the CDR3 is TGCGCCAGCAGCCAAGGGGGGGGGCACTCCTACGAGCAGTACTTC. It codes for CASSQGGGHSYEQYF.

The rearrangement joins TRBV2 to TRBJ2-1; 13 bases agree with TRBD2. V lost 7 bases, J lost 6 bases, and 6 bases stayed unmatched. Per germline, CDR1 SNHLY and CDR2 FYNNEI. The CDR3 covers 15 residues. The CDR3 nucleotides are TGTGCCAGCAACCAACTAGCGGGGGGGGTCAATGAGCAGTTCTTC. This translates into CASNQLAGGVNEQFF.

CDR3 DNA: TGTGCCAGCAGCGGCCGGGACATCAGTCGGGAGACCCAGTACTTC. It encodes CASSGRDISRETQYF. This sequence joins TRBV2 and TRBJ2-5; maybe TRBD1 (6 bases). Germline-derived CDR1 and CDR2 are SNHLY and FYNNEI. The CDR3 extends over 15 amino acids. The ends were cut back, 6 bases at V and 5 bases at J, with 19 bases in the middle.

V usage is TRBV4-2 and J usage is TRBJ1-2, with a possible D match to TRBD1 (6 bases). The germline V and J ends were trimmed by 2 bases and 10 bases, with 17 bases remaining between them. This CDR3 comprises 14 residues. Germline values: CDR1 LGHNA, CDR2 YNFKEQ. The CDR3 loop reads CASSQREGVLVYTF. CDR3 nucleotides: TGTGCCAGCAGCCAAAGGGAGGGGGTACTCGTCTACACCTTC.

This clone showed up just once. The chain combines TRBV11-3 with TRBJ2-2; 8 positions match TRBD2. J was trimmed by 4 bases and V by 1 base; bases with no gene match: 2. The CDR3 has 15 residues. The germline V gene encodes CDR1 SGHNT and CDR2 YENEEA. The CDR3 coding sequence is TGTGCCAGCAGCTTAGGCGGGGGGACCACCGGGGAGCTGTTTTTT. Translated: CASSLGGGTTGELFF.

The chain joins TRBV7-9 to TRBJ2-5; D remains ambiguous. Germline V gene data show CDR1 as SEHNR and CDR2 as FQNEAQ (reference sequence). Trimming took 5 bases from V and 5 from J, leaving 6 bases between them. This CDR3 is built from 11 residues. This chain's CDR3 is CASSQRETQYF. CDR3 nucleotide sequence: TGTGCCAGCAGCCAGCGCGAGACCCAGTACTTC.

Only one count was recorded for this clone. The gene calls are TRBV3-1 (or the pseudogene TRBV3-2) and TRBJ2-3; 7 bases align to TRBD1. Trimming took 1 base from V and 3 from J; bases not matched to a gene: 7. Germline V lookup: CDR1 LGHDT, CDR2 YNNKEL (reference sequence). CDR3 length equals 16 residues. CDR3 DNA sequence: TGTGCCAGCAGCCAAGCGGCAGGGGGTTGGACAGATACGCAGTATTTT. Translating gives CASSQAAGGWTDTQYF.

This clone was found once. The chain employs TRBV11-2 and TRBJ1-4, with 7 bases fitting TRBD1. Germline V CDR1 and CDR2: SGHAT, FQNNGV. V was pared by 5 bases and J by 0 bases, with 6 bases of the junction left unmatched. The CDR3 has 16 residues. The CDR3, as DNA: TGTGCCAGCAGCCCCGGGGACAGCCCAACTAATGAAAAACTGTTTTTT. Its translation is CASSPGDSPTNEKLFF.